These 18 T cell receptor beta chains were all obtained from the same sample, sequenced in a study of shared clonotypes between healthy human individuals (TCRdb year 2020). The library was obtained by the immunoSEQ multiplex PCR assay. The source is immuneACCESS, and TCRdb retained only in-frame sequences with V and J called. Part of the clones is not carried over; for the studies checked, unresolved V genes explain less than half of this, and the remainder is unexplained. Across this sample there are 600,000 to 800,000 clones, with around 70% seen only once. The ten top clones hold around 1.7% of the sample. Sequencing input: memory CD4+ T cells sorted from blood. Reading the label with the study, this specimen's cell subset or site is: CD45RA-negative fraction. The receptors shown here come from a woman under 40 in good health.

This chain's CDR3 is CASRSEQVQETQYF. Written as DNA, the CDR3 is TGTGCCAGCAGGTCGGAACAGGTACAAGAGACCCAGTACTTC. The V call is TRBV7-9, the J call TRBJ2-5, with D perhaps TRBD1 (5 bases). Germline V gene lookup returns CDR1 SEHNR and CDR2 FQNEAQ (reference sequence). The CDR3 is 14 amino acids. V shed 6 bases and J shed 2 bases, with 13 bases lying between them.

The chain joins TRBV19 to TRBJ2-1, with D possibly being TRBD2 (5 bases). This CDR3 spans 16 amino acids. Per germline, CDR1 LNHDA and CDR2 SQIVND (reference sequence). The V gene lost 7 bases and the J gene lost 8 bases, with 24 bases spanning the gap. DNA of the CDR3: TGTGCCAGTAATGGCTCGCCTCGGGGTGGGAGAGATGAGCAGTTCTTC. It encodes CASNGSPRGGRDEQFF. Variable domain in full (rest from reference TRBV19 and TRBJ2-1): DGGITQSPKYLFRKEGQNVTLSCEQNLNHDAMYWYRQDPGQGLRLIYYSQIVNDFQKGDIAEGYSVSREKKESFPLTVTSAQKNPTAFYLCASNGSPRGGRDEQFFGPGTRLTVL.

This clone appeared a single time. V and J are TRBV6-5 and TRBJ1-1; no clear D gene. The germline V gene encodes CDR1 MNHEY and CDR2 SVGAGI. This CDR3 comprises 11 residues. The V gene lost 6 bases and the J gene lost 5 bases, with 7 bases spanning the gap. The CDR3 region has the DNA TGTGCCAGCAGCCACGCGACTGAAGCTTTCTTT. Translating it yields CASSHATEAFF.

CDR3 in DNA: TGCGCCAGCAGCCAAGGTGCTTGGAACACTGAAGCTTTCTTT. Translated: CASSQGAWNTEAFF. The V and J genes are TRBV4-1 and TRBJ1-1; D gene uncertain. Trimming pared 1 base from V and 1 base from J, leaving 7 bases between. This CDR3 spans 14 amino acids. In germline, CDR1 is MGHRA, CDR2 YSYEKL.

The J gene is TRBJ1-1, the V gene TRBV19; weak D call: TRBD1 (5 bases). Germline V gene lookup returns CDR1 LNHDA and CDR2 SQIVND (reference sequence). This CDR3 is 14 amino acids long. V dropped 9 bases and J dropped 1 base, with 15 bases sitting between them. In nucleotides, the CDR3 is TGTGCCAGCCGATCCGGAGGGGAGAACACTGAAGCTTTCTTT. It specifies CASRSGGENTEAFF.

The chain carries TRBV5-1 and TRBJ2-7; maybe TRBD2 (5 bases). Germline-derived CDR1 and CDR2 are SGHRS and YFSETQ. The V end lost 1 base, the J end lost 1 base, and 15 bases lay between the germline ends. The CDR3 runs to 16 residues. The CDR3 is CASSLFPGGGSYEQYF. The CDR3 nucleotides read TGCGCCAGCAGCTTGTTCCCGGGCGGCGGGTCCTACGAGCAGTACTTC. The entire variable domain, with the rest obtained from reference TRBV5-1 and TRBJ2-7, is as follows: KAGVTQTPRYLIKTRGQQVTLSCSPISGHRSVSWYQQTPGQGLQFLFEYFSETQRNKGNFPGRFSGRQFSNSRSEMNVSTLELGDSALYLCASSLFPGGGSYEQYFGPGTRLTVT.

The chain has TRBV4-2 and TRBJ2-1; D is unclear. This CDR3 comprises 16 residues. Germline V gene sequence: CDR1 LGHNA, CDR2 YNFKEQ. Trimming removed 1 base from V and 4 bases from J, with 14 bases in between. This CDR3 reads CASSQVERRMYNEQFF. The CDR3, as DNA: TGTGCCAGCAGCCAAGTCGAACGGCGGATGTACAATGAGCAGTTCTTC.

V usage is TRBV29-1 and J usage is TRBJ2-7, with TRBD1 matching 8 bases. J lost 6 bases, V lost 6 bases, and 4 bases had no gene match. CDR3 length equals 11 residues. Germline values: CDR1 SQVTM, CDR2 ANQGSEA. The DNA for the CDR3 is TGCAGCGTCTCTGACAGGGGCGAGCAGTACTTC. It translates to CSVSDRGEQYF.

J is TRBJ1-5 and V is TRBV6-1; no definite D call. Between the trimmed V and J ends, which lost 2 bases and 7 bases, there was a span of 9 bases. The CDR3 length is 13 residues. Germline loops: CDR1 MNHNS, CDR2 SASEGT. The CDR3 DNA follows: TGTGCCAGCAGTGAAAGCGCGCACCAGCCCCAGCATTTT. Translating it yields CASSESAHQPQHF.

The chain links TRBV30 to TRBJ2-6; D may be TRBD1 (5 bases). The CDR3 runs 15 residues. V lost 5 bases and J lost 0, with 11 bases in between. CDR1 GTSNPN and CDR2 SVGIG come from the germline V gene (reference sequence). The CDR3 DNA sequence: TGTGCCTGGGAGACAGCTAACTCTGGGGCCAACGTCCTGACTTTC. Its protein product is CAWETANSGANVLTF.

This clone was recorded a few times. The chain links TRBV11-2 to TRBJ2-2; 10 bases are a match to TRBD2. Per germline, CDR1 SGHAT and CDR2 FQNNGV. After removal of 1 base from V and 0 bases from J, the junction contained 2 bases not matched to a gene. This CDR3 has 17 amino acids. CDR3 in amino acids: CASSLGLAGSNTGELFF. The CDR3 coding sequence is TGTGCCAGCAGCTTAGGACTAGCGGGCTCGAACACCGGGGAGCTGTTTTTT.

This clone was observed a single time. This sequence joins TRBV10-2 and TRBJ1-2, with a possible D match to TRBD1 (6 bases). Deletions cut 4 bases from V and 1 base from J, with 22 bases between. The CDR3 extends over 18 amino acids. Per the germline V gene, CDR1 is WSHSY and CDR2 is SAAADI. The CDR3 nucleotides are TGCGCCAGCAGTGCTGCCGGTAGGACGGACAGCGTTAACTATGGCTACACCTTC. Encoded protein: CASSAAGRTDSVNYGYTF.

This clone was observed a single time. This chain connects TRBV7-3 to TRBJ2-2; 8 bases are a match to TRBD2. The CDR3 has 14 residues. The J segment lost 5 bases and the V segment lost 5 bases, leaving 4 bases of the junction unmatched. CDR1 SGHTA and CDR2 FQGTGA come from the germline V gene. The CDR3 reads CASSQTSVTGELFF. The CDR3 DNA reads TGTGCCAGCAGCCAGACTAGCGTGACCGGGGAGCTGTTTTTT.

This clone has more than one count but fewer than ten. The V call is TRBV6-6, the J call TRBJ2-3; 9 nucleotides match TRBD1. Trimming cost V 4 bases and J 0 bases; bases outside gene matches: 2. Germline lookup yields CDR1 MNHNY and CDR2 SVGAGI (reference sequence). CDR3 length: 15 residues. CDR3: CASSSTGGSTDTQYF. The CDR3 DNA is TGTGCCAGCAGTTCGACAGGGGGGAGCACAGATACGCAGTATTTT.

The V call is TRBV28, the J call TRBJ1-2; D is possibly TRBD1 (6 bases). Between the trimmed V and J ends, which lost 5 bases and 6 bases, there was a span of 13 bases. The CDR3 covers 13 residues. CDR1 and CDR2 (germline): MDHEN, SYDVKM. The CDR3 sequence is CASSGQGMNGYTF. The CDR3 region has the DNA TGTGCCAGCAGTGGTCAGGGGATGAATGGCTACACCTTC.

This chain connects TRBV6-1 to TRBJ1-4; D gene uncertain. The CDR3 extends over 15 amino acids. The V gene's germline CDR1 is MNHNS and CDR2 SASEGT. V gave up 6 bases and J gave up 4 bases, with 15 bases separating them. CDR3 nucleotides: TGTGCCAGCAGGCCAGGTCAGCTCGATAATGAAAAACTGTTTTTT. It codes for CASRPGQLDNEKLFF.

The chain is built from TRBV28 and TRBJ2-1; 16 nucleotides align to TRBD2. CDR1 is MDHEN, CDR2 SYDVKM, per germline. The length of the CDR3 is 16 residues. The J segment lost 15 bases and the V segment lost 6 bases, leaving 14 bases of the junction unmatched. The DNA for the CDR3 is TGTGCCAGCAGGCTCGCGGGGACTAGCGGGAGGGCCGTGCGGTTCTTC. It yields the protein CASRLAGTSGRAVRFF.

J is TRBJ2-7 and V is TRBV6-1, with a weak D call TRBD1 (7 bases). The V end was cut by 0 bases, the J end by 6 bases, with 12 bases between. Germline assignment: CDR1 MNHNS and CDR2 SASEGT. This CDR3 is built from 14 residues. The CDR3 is CASSEAGQGGEQYF. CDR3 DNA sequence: TGTGCCAGCAGTGAAGCGGGCCAGGGGGGCGAGCAGTACTTC.